The rows below give T cell receptor beta chains drawn from one sample of a study of shared clonotypes between healthy human individuals. TCRdb keeps only in-frame clones here, not all; method: immunoSEQ multiplex PCR. The sample yields approximately 470,000 clones, around 85% seen once. Sequencing used PBMCs. The receptors derive from a middle-aged woman in good health. Some clones in this sample may be carry-over from other donors' samples. The CDR3 runs from the conserved cysteine through the conserved F or W. The order of the fields is D gene, clone size, V gene, J gene, CDR3 protein, CDR3 DNA. D genes are given only for firm matches. Some rows mark clone size as missing; the rest say once, few, many or name a class of expanded clone.

>NA|many|TRBV2|TRBJ1-1
CASSDQGMNTEAFF
TGTGCCAGCAGTGATCAAGGGATGAACACTGAAGCTTTCTTT
>TRBD1|NA|TRBV28|TRBJ2-5
CASRILRQGAGETQYF
TGTGCCAGCAGGATTCTCCGACAGGGGGCGGGTGAGACCCAGTACTTC
>NA|NA|TRBV10-2|TRBJ2-2
CASSDRVEAGELFF
TGCGCCAGCAGTGACAGGGTAGAGGCCGGGGAGCTGTTTTTT
>TRBD2|NA|TRBV5-1|TRBJ2-3
CASSLGTSGRPDTQYF
TGCGCCAGCAGCTTGGGGACTAGCGGGAGGCCAGATACGCAGTATTTT
>NA|NA|TRBV6-1|TRBJ2-7
CASSEGLASEYEQYF
TGTGCCAGCAGTGAAGGGTTGGCTAGCGAGTACGAGCAGTACTTC
>TRBD1|NA|TRBV5-6|TRBJ2-7
CASSKDRGQYEQYF
TGTGCCAGCAGCAAGGACAGGGGGCAGTACGAGCAGTACTTC
>NA|NA|TRBV7-9|TRBJ2-3
CASSPDYGVGDTQYF
TGTGCCAGCAGCCCCGATTATGGGGTTGGAGATACGCAGTATTTT
>TRBD2|once|TRBV5-5|TRBJ2-7
CASLPAGGPREQYF
TGTGCCAGCCTACCTGCGGGAGGGCCTCGAGAGCAGTACTTC
>TRBD1|NA|TRBV28|TRBJ2-7
CASSRPGQGNEQYF
TGTGCCAGCAGTAGACCGGGACAGGGCAACGAGCAGTACTTC
>TRBD1|NA|TRBV2|TRBJ1-5
CASSESGGVLQPQHF
TGTGCCAGCAGTGAATCAGGGGGCGTTCTTCAGCCCCAGCATTTT
>TRBD2|NA|TRBV5-4|TRBJ2-7
CASSRSSGSLYEQYF
TGTGCCAGCAGCCGAAGTAGCGGGTCGTTATACGAGCAGTACTTC
>TRBD2|NA|TRBV27|TRBJ2-7
CASSPYWGLAGGPYEQYF
TGTGCCAGCAGTCCATATTGGGGACTAGCGGGAGGGCCCTACGAGCAGTACTTC
>TRBD2|NA|TRBV7-2|TRBJ2-7
CASSTSGGSSYEQYF
TGTGCCAGCAGCACAAGCGGGGGGTCCTCCTACGAGCAGTACTTC
>NA|NA|TRBV7-3|TRBJ2-1
CASSFDASSYNEQFF
TGTGCCAGCAGCTTTGACGCGAGCTCCTACAATGAGCAGTTCTTC
>NA|NA|TRBV7-8|TRBJ1-3
CASSALPGNTIYF
TGTGCCAGCAGCGCCCTACCTGGAAACACCATATATTTT
>TRBD1|NA|TRBV23-1|TRBJ1-3
CASSQPGRDRGNTIYF
TGCGCCAGCAGTCAACCCGGTCGGGACAGGGGAAACACCATATATTTT
>NA|few|TRBV28|TRBJ1-5
CASSLDPSNQPQHF
TGTGCCAGCAGCCTCGATCCGAGCAATCAGCCCCAGCATTTT
>NA|NA|TRBV5-4|TRBJ2-5
CASSSPADGGQETQYF
TGTGCCAGCAGCAGCCCGGCGGACGGGGGCCAAGAGACCCAGTACTTC
>TRBD2|NA|TRBV2|TRBJ2-5
CASRGHSGSPQETQYF
TGTGCCAGCAGGGGCCATAGCGGGAGTCCCCAAGAGACCCAGTACTTC
>TRBD1|NA|TRBV19|TRBJ1-5
CASSTPTGGGNQPQHF
TGTGCCAGTAGTACCCCGACAGGGGGGGGCAATCAGCCCCAGCATTTT
>NA|NA|TRBV19|TRBJ2-3
CASSTGTSTDTQYF
TGTGCCAGTAGTACAGGGACTAGCACAGATACGCAGTATTTT
>TRBD1|once|TRBV27|TRBJ1-2
CASSPYRGSHGYTF
TGTGCCAGCAGCCCATACAGGGGAAGCCATGGCTACACCTTC
>TRBD1|NA|TRBV10-3|TRBJ1-1
CATIPSRQGAYTEAFF
TGTGCCACCATTCCAAGCCGACAGGGGGCTTACACTGAAGCTTTCTTT
>TRBD2|NA|TRBV11-2|TRBJ2-1
CASSFGLAGVGNEQFF
TGTGCCAGCAGCTTCGGGCTAGCGGGAGTAGGAAATGAGCAGTTCTTC
>NA|NA|TRBV10-2|TRBJ1-1
CASSGANTEAFF
TGCGCCAGCAGTGGGGCAAACACTGAAGCTTTCTTT
>NA|once|TRBV10-3|TRBJ2-1
CAISTSGSYNEQFF
TGTGCCATCAGTACTAGTGGCTCCTACAATGAGCAGTTCTTC
>NA|NA|TRBV10-3|TRBJ1-4
CAISQNEKLFF
TGTGCCATCAGCCAAAATGAAAAACTGTTTTTT
>NA|NA|TRBV7-8|TRBJ1-2
CASSSIRTELDTF
TGTGCCAGCAGCTCCATTCGGACGGAACTCGACACCTTC
>NA|NA|TRBV4-3|TRBJ2-5
CASSQDRSKGPSQRTQYF
TGCGCCAGCAGCCAAGATCGGAGCAAGGGGCCCTCGCAACGGACCCAGTACTTC
>TRBD1|once|TRBV7-9|TRBJ2-3
CASSDRGSTDTQYF
TGTGCCAGCAGTGACAGGGGGAGCACAGATACGCAGTATTTT
>TRBD1|NA|TRBV9|TRBJ1-1
CASSRSGQGATEAFF
TGTGCCAGCAGCAGGTCGGGACAGGGGGCCACTGAAGCTTTCTTT
>TRBD2|few|TRBV5-1|TRBJ2-1
CASSSWTSGNNEQFF
TGCGCCAGCAGCTCCTGGACTAGCGGGAACAATGAGCAGTTCTTC
>NA|NA|TRBV4-1|TRBJ2-5
CASSQAGLGETQYF
TGCGCCAGCAGCCAAGCGGGTTTGGGGGAGACCCAGTACTTC
>NA|NA|TRBV7-9|TRBJ2-7
CASSFPGLTYEQYF
TGTGCCAGCAGTTTTCCGGGCCTCACCTACGAGCAGTACTTC
>NA|once|TRBV4-3|TRBJ1-3
CASSQVLLGITGNTIYF
TGCGCCAGCAGCCAAGTACTATTAGGCATTACTGGAAACACCATATATTTT
>NA|NA|TRBV6-5|TRBJ2-5
CASSPWRTKETQYF
TGTGCCAGCAGCCCCTGGAGGACAAAAGAGACCCAGTACTTC
>TRBD1|NA|TRBV19|TRBJ1-1
CASSMGDRGTEAFF
TGTGCCAGTAGTATGGGGGACAGGGGGACTGAAGCTTTCTTT
>NA|NA|TRBV4-3|TRBJ2-7
CASSQVSSDRPYEQYF
TGCGCCAGCAGCCAAGTTTCGTCCGACAGACCCTACGAGCAGTACTTC
>TRBD1|NA|TRBV29-1|TRBJ2-3
CSVDRGPDTQYF
TGCAGCGTGGACAGGGGGCCAGATACGCAGTATTTT
>TRBD1|many|TRBV28|TRBJ1-5
CASSMVTGGLNQPQHF
TGTGCCAGCAGTATGGTGACAGGGGGACTCAATCAGCCCCAGCATTTT
>TRBD2|NA|TRBV28|TRBJ2-5
CASSAGVEETQYF
TGTGCCAGCAGTGCGGGAGTCGAAGAGACCCAGTACTTC
>NA|NA|TRBV28|TRBJ2-7
CASSLRYEQYF
TGTGCCAGCAGTTTACGGTACGAGCAGTACTTC
>NA|NA|TRBV30|TRBJ2-3
CAWIPAGRRDTQYF
TGTGCCTGGATACCAGCGGGTCGGCGTGATACGCAGTATTTT
>TRBD2|NA|TRBV18|TRBJ2-2
CASSPPGTSATGELFF
TGTGCCAGCTCACCTCCGGGGACTAGTGCTACCGGGGAGCTGTTTTTT
>NA|once|TRBV5-1|TRBJ1-3
CASSLSGPSGNTIYF
TGCGCCAGCAGCTTGTCCGGACCCTCTGGAAACACCATATATTTT
>NA|NA|TRBV30|TRBJ2-2
CAWSGSSAGELFF
TGTGCCTGGAGTGGGTCTAGCGCCGGGGAGCTGTTTTTT
>NA|NA|TRBV2|TRBJ1-1
CASSVLALDTEAFF
TGTGCCAGCAGTGTACTGGCCTTGGACACTGAAGCTTTCTTT
>TRBD2|NA|TRBV11-2|TRBJ2-7
CASSPSGRAYEQYF
TGTGCCAGCAGTCCGAGCGGGAGAGCCTACGAGCAGTACTTC
>NA|NA|TRBV4-3|TRBJ1-5
CASSQEPGRNGQPQHF
TGCGCCAGCAGCCAAGAACCGGGACGGAACGGTCAGCCCCAGCATTTT
>TRBD1|NA|TRBV18|TRBJ2-1
CASSPTGAIYNEQFF
TGTGCCAGCTCGCCTACAGGGGCTATCTACAATGAGCAGTTCTTC
>NA|once|TRBV5-1|TRBJ1-1
CASSLVTGRGTEAFF
TGCGCCAGCAGCTTGGTTACGGGGCGGGGGACTGAAGCTTTCTTT
>NA|NA|TRBV12-2|TRBJ2-1
CASRQGTLSSYNEQFF
TGTGCAAGTCGCCAGGGGACTTTGAGCTCCTACAATGAGCAGTTCTTC
>TRBD1|NA|TRBV28|TRBJ1-5
CASLQGTVYSNQPQHF
TGTGCCAGCCTGCAAGGGACAGTCTATAGCAATCAGCCCCAGCATTTT